The clone carrying this T cell receptor (beta chain) has at least ten counts. With 0 bases clipped from V and 6 bases from J, the junction kept 12 bases outside the gene matches. Germline CDR1 SGHTA, CDR2 FQGNSA. CDR3 size: 18 residues. These data come from a study of T cells in Graves' hyperthyroidism and ophthalmopathy. It was RNA transcripts that yielded the amplified TCR beta CDR3 regions. HTBI primers were the set used in a first-round RT-PCR of the TCR CDR3. TCRdb processed the multiplex PCR reads anew with MiXCR; each CDR3 protein has one entry. Among 350,000 to 500,000 distinct CDR3 sequences listed, roughly 13% were seen once.

The sample was blood. The chain links TRBV7-2 to TRBJ2-3; 10 bases map to TRBD2. This clonotype was sampled from a woman aged 18-30 years with Graves' hyperthyroidism. This CDR3 is CASSLAAFSGRAVDTQYF. The CDR3 coding sequence is TGTGCCAGCAGCTTAGCTGCTTTCAGCGGGAGGGCCGTCGATACGCAGTATTTT.